A selection of T cell receptor beta chains follows, all from one sample in a study of shared clonotypes between healthy human individuals. Generated by immunoSEQ multiplex PCR, the TCRdb table keeps only in-frame clones and is missing some. Of more than 500,000 clones listed, roughly 96% were seen once; the top ten hold about 0.11%. Specimen: naive CD8+ T cells sorted from blood. The receptors shown here come from a young woman in good health. The CDR3 runs from the conserved cysteine through the conserved F or W. The D gene is left open where the match is weak. For some rows the clone size is stated as once, few or many, or as a class when expanded; others skip it.

J gene | V gene | D gene | clone size | CDR3 DNA | CDR3 protein
TRBJ2-7 | TRBV6-1 | . | . | TGTGCCAGCAAATACCCGAGCGGGTCCTACGAGCAGTACTTC | CASKYPSGSYEQYF
TRBJ2-7 | TRBV27 | TRBD2 | . | TGTGCCAGCAGCCACCGGGGAGGGTCTTACGAGCAGTACTTC | CASSHRGGSYEQYF
TRBJ2-2 | TRBV5-8 | . | . | TGTGCCAGCAGCTTGTCCCTCCTTCTGGCCGGGGAGCTGTTTTTT | CASSLSLLLAGELFF
TRBJ2-7 | TRBV29-1 | . | . | TGCAGCGTTCAGCTTCGGGGTCCTCAATACGAGCAGTACTTC | CSVQLRGPQYEQYF
TRBJ2-7 | TRBV30 | TRBD2 | . | TGTGCCTGGAGTGTACGGTGGCTAGCGGGATTATCCTACGAGCAGTACTTC | CAWSVRWLAGLSYEQYF
TRBJ2-5 | TRBV7-9 | TRBD1 | . | TGTGCCAGCAGGGCAGGGGGCTGGGAGACCCAGTACTTC | CASRAGGWETQYF
TRBJ1-5 | TRBV28 | TRBD1 | . | TGTGCCAGCAAAAACAGGGGGCGGCCTAGCAATCAGCCCCAGCATTTT | CASKNRGRPSNQPQHF
TRBJ1-6 | TRBV13 | . | . | TGTGCCAGCAGCTTCCATCTGATAGGGTATAATTCACCCCTCCACTTT | CASSFHLIGYNSPLHF
TRBJ2-5 | TRBV18 | . | . | TGTGCCAGCTCACCCACCGGACGGGTCCAAGAGACCCAGTACTTC | CASSPTGRVQETQYF
TRBJ2-7 | TRBV7-9 | . | . | TGTGCCAGCAGGCCCGATGTCACGGACTACGAGCAGTACTTC | CASRPDVTDYEQYF
TRBJ1-2 | TRBV28 | . | . | TGTGCCAGCAGTTTCGGCAGGGCGGGGTATGGCTACACCTTC | CASSFGRAGYGYTF
TRBJ2-5 | TRBV29-1 | TRBD2 | . | TGCAGCGCATGGGGCGGGAGGGCCGTGCAGTACTTC | CSAWGGRAVQYF
TRBJ2-3 | TRBV9 | TRBD2 | . | TGTGCCAGCAGCCCCCGCCTAGCGGGAGCCCCCGATACGCAGTATTTT | CASSPRLAGAPDTQYF
TRBJ2-7 | TRBV5-4 | TRBD2 | . | TGTGCCAGCAGCCAAGAGACGGGACTAGCGGACTACGAGCAGTACTTC | CASSQETGLADYEQYF
TRBJ1-5 | TRBV28 | . | once | TGTGCCAGCAGAACACAGGGCAATCAGCCCCAGCATTTT | CASRTQGNQPQHF
TRBJ2-5 | TRBV7-6 | TRBD2 | . | TGTGCCAGCAGCTTAGCGGTCCTAGCGGTGGAGACCCAGTACTTC | CASSLAVLAVETQYF
TRBJ2-7 | TRBV5-4 | . | . | TGTGCCAGCAGCTTCCTCGGGGGCGGCTACGAGCAGTACTTC | CASSFLGGGYEQYF